The rows below give T cell receptor beta chains drawn from one sample of a study of CD8+CD57+ T cells in acquired aplastic anemia. TCRdb re-analysed the reads in MiXCR, keeping a single row per CDR3 protein. The table lists 150,000 to 200,000 distinct CDR3 sequences, roughly 47% of them singletons. The sample taken for sequencing was sorted CD4+, CD8+, or CD8+CD57+ T cells (not recorded which) from PBMCs. These receptors were taken from a human donor in good health. Each CDR3 is given with its conserved first and last residue. A D gene is named only where the DNA matches it firmly. Clone size is given for some rows only: seen once, a few or many times, or a class if the clone is expanded.

TRBV29-1	TRBD1	14	few	TRBJ2-1	TGCAGCGTCGCTGGACAGGGAAGCGGCAATGAGCAGTTCTTC	CSVAGQGSGNEQFF
TRBV7-2	TRBD2	17	many	TRBJ2-1	TGTGCCAGCAGCTTGGACGCGAGGGCTAGCGGGGGCAATGAGCAGTTCTTC	CASSLDARASGGNEQFF
TRBV10-3	.	15	.	TRBJ2-7	TGTGCCATCAGTGAGCCGGCCACTACCCTCAAGGAGCAGTACTTC	CAISEPATTLKEQYF
TRBV9	TRBD1	14	many	TRBJ2-7	TGTGCCAGCAGCCCGCGGGACAGGGTAGACGAGCAGTACTTC	CASSPRDRVDEQYF
TRBV7-3	TRBD2	14	many	TRBJ2-7	TGTGCCAGCAGCCGGACCGGGACTAGCAACGAGCAGTACTTC	CASSRTGTSNEQYF
TRBV11-2	TRBD1	14	.	TRBJ1-5	TGTGCCAGCAGCTTAGAGACAGGGAATCAGCCCCAGCATTTT	CASSLETGNQPQHF
TRBV9	TRBD1	16	.	TRBJ2-7	TGTGCCAGCAGCCCCACGGACAGGGTAAGAAAGGACGAGCAGTACTTC	CASSPTDRVRKDEQYF
TRBV10-3	.	11	.	TRBJ1-1	TGTGCCATCAGTGCGGGGAATGAAGCTTTCTTT	CAISAGNEAFF
TRBV18	TRBD2	15	.	TRBJ2-3	TGTGCCAGCTCACGGACTAGCGGGAACACAGATACGCAGTATTTT	CASSRTSGNTDTQYF
TRBV4-2	.	16	.	TRBJ1-3	TGTGCCAGCAGCCAAGGGGCAGAAAATTCTGGAAACACCATATATTTT	CASSQGAENSGNTIYF
TRBV20-1	.	14	.	TRBJ1-2	TGCAGTGCTAGCAGCACAGGATCTAACTATGGCTACACCTTC	CSASSTGSNYGYTF